These 16 T cell receptor beta chains came from one sample sequenced in a study of radiation and T cells in renal cell carcinoma (TCRdb year 2020). The meaning of the sample's time point label: baseline pretreatment blood. In light of the paper, this sample's treatment or condition label describes: 15 Gy SBRT to primary tumor, nephrectomy 4 weeks later. The library was prepared using the immunoSEQ multiplex PCR assay. In TCRdb, the immuneACCESS table is reduced to in-frame sequences with V and J assigned. These tables do not hold every clone; where another copy was compared, an unresolved V gene accounts for under half, and the others remain unexplained. The sample includes roughly 150,000 clones, with about 88% observed a single time. Of the sample, roughly 4% falls within the top ten clones. This sample comprised blood, obtained from a patient whose treatment included radiotherapy and nephrectomy. The receptors originated from a woman in her 70s with renal cell carcinoma.

The gene calls are TRBV14 and TRBJ2-5; no definite D call. The CDR3 extends over 16 amino acids. Trimming took off 3 bases at V and 0 bases at J, with 14 bases between the two ends. CDR1 is SGHDN and CDR2 is FVKESK in the germline V gene. The CDR3 here is CASSQAPPWDQETQYF. The CDR3 bases are TGTGCCAGCAGCCAGGCCCCTCCCTGGGACCAAGAGACCCAGTACTTC.

The chain recombines TRBV9 with TRBJ1-6; maybe TRBD1 (6 bases). V was cut by 0 bases and J by 0 bases, with 13 bases left in between. From germline, CDR1 is SGDLS and CDR2 YYNGEE. The CDR3 consists of 18 residues. CDR3 region: CASSVGGGSSSYNSPLHF. The CDR3 DNA sequence: TGTGCCAGCAGCGTAGGAGGGGGTTCGAGCTCCTATAATTCACCCCTCCACTTT.

The gene calls are TRBV14 and TRBJ2-1, with 12 bases that match TRBD2. This CDR3 region has 16 residues. The trim removed 0 bases at V and 9 bases at J, leaving 6 bases unmatched. CDR1 is SGHDN and CDR2 is FVKESK in the germline V gene. The CDR3 spells CASSQDLAGGHGEQFF. The CDR3 DNA follows: TGTGCCAGCAGCCAAGATCTAGCGGGGGGGCATGGTGAGCAGTTCTTC.

The chain has TRBV5-1 and TRBJ2-2; 9 nucleotides line up with TRBD1. CDR3 length: 16 amino acids. V shed 0 bases, J shed 4 bases, and the junction held 4 bases outside the gene matches. Germline CDR1 is SGHRS and CDR2 is YFSETQ. CDR3 sequence reads: CASSLVGQGTTGELFF. The CDR3 region has the DNA TGCGCCAGCAGCTTGGTTGGACAGGGGACCACCGGGGAGCTGTTTTTT.

This clone was seen a single time. The rearrangement joins TRBV5-1 to TRBJ2-2; D uncertain. CDR3 size: 14 residues. Germline CDR1 and CDR2: SGHRS and YFSETQ. V was clipped by 1 base and J by 7 bases, with 11 bases between them. For the CDR3, the DNA is TGCGCCAGCAGCTTGACGTCAGAACTCGGGGAGCTGTTTTTT. This sequence encodes CASSLTSELGELFF.

Here the CDR3 DNA reads TGTGCCAGCAGTACAGGGGGCTGGTCGGAGACCCAGTACTTC. It encodes CASSTGGWSETQYF. The genes are TRBV28 and TRBJ2-5, with TRBD1 matching 9 bases. CDR1 and CDR2 (germline): MDHEN, SYDVKM. The CDR3 is made up of 14 amino acids. After removal of 5 bases from V and 5 bases from J, the junction contained 6 bases not matched to a gene.

The CDR3 loop is CASSSRVSSYEQYF. The CDR3 DNA reads as TGTGCCAGCAGCTCCAGGGTTAGCTCCTACGAGCAGTACTTC. This sequence joins TRBV7-8 and TRBJ2-7; D is perhaps TRBD1 (5 bases). Trimming took off 4 bases at V and 0 bases at J, with 10 bases between the two ends. CDR3 length: 14 amino acids. The germline gives CDR1 SGHVS, CDR2 FQNEAQ.

The genes are TRBV14 and TRBJ2-3, with 10 bases that match TRBD2. Germline lookup yields CDR1 SGHDN and CDR2 FVKESK. This CDR3 has 18 amino acids. The J segment lost 2 bases and the V segment lost 0 bases, leaving 8 bases of the junction unmatched. This CDR3 is CASSQDQRLAGSTDTQYF. CDR3 bases: TGTGCCAGCAGCCAAGATCAAAGACTAGCGGGTTCCACAGATACGCAGTATTTT.

The chain has TRBV2 and TRBJ1-1; possibly TRBD1 for D (6 bases). The germline CDR1 and CDR2 sequences are SNHLY and FYNNEI. The CDR3 runs to 15 residues. V dropped 3 bases and J dropped 3 bases, with 14 bases sitting between them. The CDR3 region is CASSDTSRGDTEAFF. The DNA of the CDR3 is TGTGCCAGCAGTGATACTAGCAGGGGAGACACTGAAGCTTTCTTT.

This chain links TRBV28 with TRBJ1-2; D possibly corresponds to TRBD1 (5 bases). V lost 8 bases, J lost 4 bases, and 11 bases lay in between. The CDR3 is 12 residues long. CDR1 is MDHEN and CDR2 is SYDVKM in the germline V gene. CDR3 residues: CASGTRAYGYTF. CDR3 nucleotide sequence: TGTGCCAGCGGGACCCGAGCCTATGGCTACACCTTC.

The V gene is TRBV7-2, the J gene TRBJ2-5; 10 bases map to TRBD2. Germline V gene data show CDR1 as SGHTA and CDR2 as FQGNSA. With V trimmed by 5 bases and J by 4 bases, 4 bases remained unmatched. The CDR3 spans 14 residues. DNA for the CDR3: TGTGCCAGCAGCCCCCTAGCGGGGGTAGAGACCCAGTACTTC. It specifies CASSPLAGVETQYF. The entire variable domain, with the rest obtained from reference TRBV7-2 and TRBJ2-5, is as follows: GAGVSQSPSNKVTEKGKDVELRCDPISGHTALYWYRQSLGQGLEFLIYFQGNSAPDKSGLPSDRFSAERTGGSVSTLTIQRTQQEDSAVYLCASSPLAGVETQYFGPGTRLLVL.

The chain is built from TRBV28 and TRBJ2-1; TRBD2 might be the D (5 bases). This CDR3 is built from 10 residues. CDR1 is MDHEN and CDR2 is SYDVKM in the germline V gene. The V and J ends lost 10 bases and 9 bases respectively, with 10 bases between them. In DNA, the CDR3 is TGTGCCACCCGCCGGGGTGAGCAGTTCTTC. Translating it yields CATRRGEQFF.

This clone appeared a single time. The chain employs TRBV7-2 and TRBJ2-5; tentative D call: TRBD2 (6 bases). The CDR3 has 14 amino acids. Trimming left V 2 bases short and J 5 bases short, with 12 bases between. Germline assignment: CDR1 SGHTA and CDR2 FQGNSA. CDR3 amino acids: CASSLNPGRETQYF. The CDR3 DNA reads as TGTGCCAGCAGCTTAAATCCGGGGAGGGAGACCCAGTACTTC.

The chain carries TRBV9 and TRBJ2-2; 9 bases agree with TRBD1. Germline trimming cut 1 base from V and 7 bases from J; bases unmatched to any gene: 5. CDR1 is SGDLS and CDR2 is YYNGEE in the germline V gene. The CDR3 is made up of 15 amino acids. The CDR3 loop is CASSVNRGRGGELFF. The CDR3 coding sequence is TGTGCCAGCAGCGTAAACAGGGGGCGCGGCGGGGAGCTGTTTTTT.

This chain joins TRBV12-5 and TRBJ2-6; no definite D call. The CDR3 is 15 amino acids. V dropped 1 base and J dropped 2 bases, with 6 bases sitting between them. Germline CDR1 reads LGHNT; CDR2 reads FRNRAP. The CDR3 DNA reads TGTGCTAGTGGTTTGGGACTCCCTGGGGCCAACGTCCTGACTTTC. This sequence encodes CASGLGLPGANVLTF.

J is TRBJ2-7 and V is TRBV29-1, with D unresolved. CDR1 SQVTM and CDR2 ANQGSEA come from the germline V gene. The CDR3 is 12 residues long. Trimming stripped 6 bases from V and 1 base from J, with 10 bases between. The CDR3 is CSVTDGSYEQYF. In nucleotides, the CDR3 is TGCAGCGTGACGGACGGTTCCTACGAGCAGTACTTC.